This entry concerns a single T cell receptor beta chain. Its antigen is still unknown. Qualities for individual bases were not recorded, and no much larger clone is one base off. Libraries were constructed by the immunoSEQ multiplex PCR assay. An external provider performed TCRbeta CDR3 sequencing as a commercial service. The authors' pipeline ran thus. Productive nucleotide sequences and amino acid sequences obtained through in silico translation were used in the analyses. Diversity was quantified by Renyi entropy over a range of alpha values, with sample size equalised by taking the median of 200 repeated subsamples. The distance between each pair of repertoires was calculated as one minus the Chao-modified Jaccard index, which corrects for under-sampling, and this distance was used for clustering. Frequency-weighted overlap with synovial clonotypes was calculated across 200 sample sizes, using 200 draws without replacement for each, and the value reported was the one at the size of the smaller sample. The immuneACCESS repertoire file appears here via TCRdb, limited to in-frame rearrangements. These files lack a portion of the clones; in checked studies, under half of the deficit traces to unresolved V genes, and the cause of the others is not known. Clone size and the V and J calls come from that table; the DNA yielded D and trimming. The sample table shows 25,000 to 35,000 clones, and 85% to 95% are seen once. The ten largest make up 2.5% to 3% of the sample.

The sequenced samples came from patients who had active juvenile idiopathic arthritis. Right after thawing, the cells went straight into sorting, and Live/Dead Fixable Near-IR Stain was used to exclude dead cells. The sample is drawn from a study of circulating and synovial CD4+ cells in juvenile arthritis (dated by TCRdb to 2013 to 2014). Concerning the study at large: TCRbeta CDR3 repertoires of circulating HLA-DR+ CD4 T cells, bulk blood CD4 T cells and synovial CD4 T cells were compared within each patient. The goal of repertoire sequencing was to confirm that a circulating synovial-like CD4 T cell subset was enriched in synovial clonotypes.

The study at large found these results: Lower diversity was observed in synovial and circulating pathogenic-like lymphocyte repertoires than in bulk blood CD4 repertoires, and some CPL samples were found to be as oligoclonal as synovium. Traditional Vbeta family usage analysis did not detect the difference between circulating pathogenic-like lymphocytes and bulk blood T cells. CPL and bulk blood CD4 samples differed in T cell genome counts by at least an order of magnitude, so sample-size effects were addressed. Circulating pathogenic-like lymphocytes clustered together with synovial T cells, and compared with bulk blood, the circulating pathogenic-like lymphocytes shared a substantially higher fraction of CDR3 sequences with synovium. Since overlap with synovium went up as sequencing depth increased, the measured fractions of shared clonotypes likely underestimated the full repertoire overlap.

The sequenced sample consisted of CD4+ T cells from blood. This sequence originates from a human donor with juvenile idiopathic arthritis.

The sequenced DNA is TGTGCCAGCAGTCGTTGGACAGGGGGCTACGAGCAGTACTTC. This sequence encodes CASSRWTGGYEQYF. The sequence links TRBV28 to TRBJ2-7; TRBD1 aligns with 10 central bases. Taken from the germline V gene, the CDR1 and CDR2 loops are MDHEN and SYDVKM. The CDR3 covers 14 residues, taking in both the cysteine and the phenylalanine. Just the 42-base CDR3 DNA is kept, in frame starting at base 1. The germline V and J ends show losses of 5 bases and 3 bases respectively, and no gene match explains 4 bases of the junction.